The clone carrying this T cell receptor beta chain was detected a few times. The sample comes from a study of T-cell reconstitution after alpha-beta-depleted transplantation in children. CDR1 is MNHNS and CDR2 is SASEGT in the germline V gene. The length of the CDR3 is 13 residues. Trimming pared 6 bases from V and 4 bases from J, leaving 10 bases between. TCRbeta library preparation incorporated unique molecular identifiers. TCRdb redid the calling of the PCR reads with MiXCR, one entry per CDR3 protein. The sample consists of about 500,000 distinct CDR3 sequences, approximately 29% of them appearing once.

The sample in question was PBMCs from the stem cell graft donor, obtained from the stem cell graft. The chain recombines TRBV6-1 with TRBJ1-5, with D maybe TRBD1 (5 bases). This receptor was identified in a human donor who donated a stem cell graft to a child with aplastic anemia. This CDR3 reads CASSQQENQPQHF. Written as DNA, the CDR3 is TGTGCCAGCAGCCAACAGGAGAATCAGCCCCAGCATTTT.